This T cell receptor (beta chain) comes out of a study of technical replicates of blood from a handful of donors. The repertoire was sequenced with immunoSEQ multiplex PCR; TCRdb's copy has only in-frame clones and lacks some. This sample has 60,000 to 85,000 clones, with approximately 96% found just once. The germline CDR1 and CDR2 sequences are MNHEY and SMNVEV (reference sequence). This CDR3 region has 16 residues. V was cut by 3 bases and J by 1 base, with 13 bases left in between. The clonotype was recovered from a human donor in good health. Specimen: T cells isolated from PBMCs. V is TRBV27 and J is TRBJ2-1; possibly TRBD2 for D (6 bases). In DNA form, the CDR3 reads TGTGCCAGCAGTTTCTCCCGACTAGGATCCTACAATGAGCAGTTCTTC. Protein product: CASSFSRLGSYNEQFF.